The present TCR beta chain was sequenced within a study of cytomegalovirus exposure and HLA in healthy donors. The V and J ends lost 0 bases and 5 bases respectively, with 5 bases between them. The CDR3 is 13 amino acids. The germline V gene encodes CDR1 ENHRY and CDR2 SYGVKD. Regarding the study as a whole: V- and J-gene trimming of TCR beta was linked (in a later analysis) to a missense DCLRE1C variant. A later analysis reportedly identified an Asian-associated ancestry cluster as carrying fewer N-insertions than the roughly 700-donor mean. When the data were analyzed later, several of the most significant clusters appeared to be linked to common viral pathogens. Researchers counted 164 TCR beta chains as cytomegalovirus-associated.

The PCR employed 60 Vbeta primers together with 13 Jbeta primers. Repertoires were generated with immunoSEQ multiplex PCR, while TCRdb's copy carries only in-frame clones and drops some. This sample carries roughly 180,000 clones, roughly 80% of them seen once, and the ten largest clones take approximately 2.4%. About this clone itself: What it binds is not known.

This receptor was obtained from a male donor in good health and CMV-seronegative. The sequenced sample was PBMCs. The chain has TRBV10-3 and TRBJ1-5; D ambiguous. CDR3 bases: TGTGCCATCAGTGAGTCGAGCGATCAGCCCCAGCATTTT. It encodes CAISESSDQPQHF.